Shown below are 21 T cell receptor beta chains from a single sample sequenced in a study of blood T cell repertoires in COVID-19. Assay: immunoSEQ multiplex PCR; the TCRdb copy retains only in-frame clones and omits some. Of 300,000 to 400,000 clones listed, over 80% are singletons. Sequencing input: peripheral blood. Receptors originate from a woman in her forties or fifties with COVID-19, enrolled during active disease.

This chain connects TRBV11-2 to TRBJ2-1; TRBD2 agrees at 7 bases. The junction had 9 bases not matched to a gene; V was cut back by 5 bases and J by 8 bases. Germline CDR1 is SGHAT and CDR2 is FQNNGV. CDR3 length: 14 residues. This CDR3 is CASSDDSAGDEQFF. DNA of the CDR3: TGTGCCAGCAGCGACGACAGCGCGGGAGATGAGCAGTTCTTC. The entire variable domain, with the rest obtained from reference TRBV11-2 and TRBJ2-1, is as follows: EAGVAQSPRYKIIEKRQSVAFWCNPISGHATLYWYQQILGQGPKLLIQFQNNGVVDDSQLPKDRFSAERLKGVDSTLKIQPAKLEDSAVYLCASSDDSAGDEQFFGPGTRLTVL.

The chain joins TRBV3-1 (or the pseudogene TRBV3-2) to TRBJ1-1, with 7 bases matching TRBD1. The junction had 6 bases not matched to a gene; V was cut back by 4 bases and J by 4 bases. CDR1 LGHDT and CDR2 YNNKEL come from the germline V gene (reference sequence). The CDR3 sequence is 14 residues long. The CDR3 nucleotides read TGTGCCAGCAGCCCACAGGGGTACGGCACTGAAGCTTTCTTT. Its translation is CASSPQGYGTEAFF.

The CDR3 DNA reads as TGTGCCAGCTCCGTTATAGGAACGGCCGGGAGGAATGGCAATCAGCCCCAGCATTTT. It is translated as CASSVIGTAGRNGNQPQHF. This chain connects TRBV18 to TRBJ1-5, with D hard to call. The ends were cut back, 6 bases at V and 2 bases at J, with 26 bases in the middle. In germline, CDR1 is KGHSH, CDR2 LQKENI. CDR3 length: 19 residues.

This clone was recorded a few times. V and J are TRBV6-5 and TRBJ1-1; no clear D gene. Germline V CDR1 and CDR2: MNHEY, SVGAGI. CDR3 length equals 15 residues. The germline V and J ends were trimmed by 8 bases and 1 base, with 17 bases remaining between them. The CDR3 DNA sequence: TGTGCCAGCTTTGTCGCGGCGACCTGGAACACTGAAGCTTTCTTT. This codes for CASFVAATWNTEAFF.

The rearrangement joins TRBV6-5 to TRBJ1-2; D is ambiguous. This CDR3 comprises 13 residues. CDR1 is MNHEY, CDR2 SVGAGI, per germline. Trimming took off 6 bases at V and 2 bases at J, with 10 bases between the two ends. The CDR3 spells CASRIDGNYGYTF. The CDR3 coding sequence is TGTGCCAGCAGGATCGACGGGAACTATGGCTACACCTTC.

In this sample, this clone turned up once. The chain joins TRBV9 to TRBJ2-7, with D possibly being TRBD1 (7 bases). Germline V gene data show CDR1 as SGDLS and CDR2 as YYNGEE. This CDR3 contains 15 residues. V was shortened by 2 bases and J by 5 bases, with 17 bases between the two germline ends. The DNA for the CDR3 is TGTGCCAGCAGCGTTTCACCCGCGGGACAGAACGAGCAGTACTTC. It specifies CASSVSPAGQNEQYF.

V is TRBV5-5 and J is TRBJ1-5, with D tentatively TRBD1 (5 bases). From germline, CDR1 is SGHKS and CDR2 YYEKEE (reference sequence). The CDR3 loop spans 15 amino acids. The ends were cut back, 4 bases at V and 6 bases at J, with 17 bases in the middle. The CDR3 here is CASSLSDSWVQPQHF. In nucleotides, the CDR3 is TGTGCCAGCAGCCTTTCAGACAGCTGGGTTCAGCCCCAGCATTTT.

The V and J genes are TRBV7-9 and TRBJ1-2, with a weak D call TRBD1 (6 bases). V lost 6 bases, J lost 2 bases, and 13 bases lay in between. The CDR3 is 14 residues long. Germline V gene lookup returns CDR1 SEHNR and CDR2 FQNEAQ (reference sequence). DNA for the CDR3: TGTGCCAGCAGGCCAGACAGGCCAAACTATGGCTACACCTTC. Translated: CASRPDRPNYGYTF.

This sequence joins TRBV6-5 and TRBJ2-7; 7 nucleotides match TRBD2. Germline values: CDR1 MNHEY, CDR2 SVGAGI. Trimming at V came to 4 bases and at J to 2 bases, leaving 5 bases not matched to a gene. CDR3 length equals 14 residues. Here the CDR3 reads CASSFSSGPYEQYF. The DNA for the CDR3 is TGTGCCAGCAGTTTTTCTAGCGGACCCTACGAGCAGTACTTC.

This chain uses TRBV2 with TRBJ1-1; D unclear. Germline CDR1 and CDR2: SNHLY and FYNNEI. V was trimmed by 2 bases and J by 2 bases, leaving 9 bases between them. CDR3 size: 14 residues. CDR3 sequence reads: CASSEIRVNTEAFF. In nucleotides, the CDR3 is TGTGCCAGCAGTGAAATTAGAGTAAACACTGAAGCTTTCTTT.

This chain connects TRBV7-9 to TRBJ1-2, with D perhaps TRBD1 (5 bases). The CDR3 is 13 residues long. CDR1 and CDR2 (germline): SEHNR, FQNEAQ (reference sequence). The ends were cut back, 5 bases at V and 8 bases at J, with 15 bases in the middle. The CDR3 loop is CASSADGGGGYTF. The CDR3 nucleotides are TGTGCCAGCAGCGCCGACGGGGGAGGAGGCTACACCTTC.

The chain links TRBV29-1 to TRBJ1-1; D call uncertain. CDR1 is SQVTM, CDR2 ANQGSEA, per germline. The V end was cut by 3 bases, the J end by 1 base, with 3 bases between. This CDR3 spans 11 amino acids. This CDR3 reads CSVDSNTEAFF. The DNA of the CDR3 is TGCAGCGTTGACTCGAACACTGAAGCTTTCTTT.

The chain uses TRBV11-3 and TRBJ2-1; 8 positions agree with TRBD2. Unmatched junction bases numbered 10, after V lost 4 bases and J lost 8 bases. The CDR3 loop spans 15 amino acids. Per the germline V gene, CDR1 is SGHNT and CDR2 is YENEEA. CDR3 in amino acids: CASSSLGLVVHEQFF. CDR3 sequence (DNA): TGTGCCAGCAGCTCCTTGGGACTAGTCGTCCATGAGCAGTTCTTC.

This clone has ten or more counts. J is TRBJ1-2 and V is TRBV2; weak D call: TRBD1 (6 bases). CDR3 length equals 12 residues. Germline V gene lookup returns CDR1 SNHLY and CDR2 FYNNEI. Trimming stripped 5 bases from V and 8 bases from J, with 12 bases between. The CDR3: CASSYLDRGYTF. CDR3 nucleotides: TGTGCCAGCAGTTATCTAGACAGGGGCTACACCTTC.

As concerns this clone: Other DNA sequences in this sample translate to the same CDR3. The gene calls are TRBV27 and TRBJ2-7; D unresolved. The CDR3 covers 12 residues. Germline CDR1 is MNHEY and CDR2 is SMNVEV (reference sequence). Trimming shortened V by 5 bases and J by 0 bases, and 5 bases separated the two germline ends. Here the CDR3 reads CASSPSSYEQYF. The CDR3 DNA reads TGTGCCAGCAGTCCATCCTCCTACGAGCAGTACTTC.

The chain links TRBV12-3 or TRBV12-4 to TRBJ2-5, with TRBD2 as a possible D gene (6 bases). Trimming shortened V by 5 bases and J by 12 bases, and 19 bases separated the two germline ends. The CDR3 is made up of 13 amino acids. The CDR3 protein is CASSENTRDFKYF. CDR3 sequence (DNA): TGTGCCAGCAGTGAAAATACCCGGGACTTTAAGTACTTC.

The chain is built from TRBV5-1 and TRBJ2-7, with D perhaps matching TRBD1 (5 bases). The length of the CDR3 is 15 residues. Germline CDR1 reads SGHRS; CDR2 reads YFSETQ. V gave up 4 bases and J gave up 0 bases, with 14 bases separating them. Here the CDR3 reads CASSHDSLSSYEQYF. CDR3 sequence (DNA): TGCGCCAGCAGCCATGACAGCCTAAGCTCCTACGAGCAGTACTTC.

The rearrangement joins TRBV19 to TRBJ2-7; 7 nucleotides align to TRBD2. The V and J ends lost 7 bases and 1 base, in that order; junction bases with no gene match: 7. Germline CDR1 reads LNHDA; CDR2 reads SQIVND (reference sequence). CDR3 length: 14 residues. CDR3 region: CASTGGGRSYEQYF. DNA of the CDR3: TGTGCCAGTACGGGCGGCGGGAGATCCTACGAGCAGTACTTC. The whole variable domain, remainder taken from reference TRBV19 and TRBJ2-7, is DGGITQSPKYLFRKEGQNVTLSCEQNLNHDAMYWYRQDPGQGLRLIYYSQIVNDFQKGDIAEGYSVSREKKESFPLTVTSAQKNPTAFYLCASTGGGRSYEQYFGPGTRLTVT.

The chain uses TRBV3-1 (or the pseudogene TRBV3-2) and TRBJ2-1; 8 nucleotides line up with TRBD1. The trim removed 3 bases at V and 4 bases at J, leaving 8 bases unmatched. This CDR3 comprises 16 residues. Germline loops: CDR1 LGHDT, CDR2 YNNKEL (reference sequence). CDR3 sequence: CASSQARTGGYNEQFF. In DNA form, the CDR3 reads TGTGCCAGCAGCCAGGCCCGAACAGGGGGTTACAATGAGCAGTTCTTC.

In this sample, this clone turned up a few times. This sequence joins TRBV24-1 and TRBJ2-5; 9 bases are shared with TRBD1. The germline gives CDR1 KGHDR, CDR2 SFDVKD. The CDR3 loop spans 16 amino acids. The V gene end was trimmed by 3 bases and the J gene end by 0 bases; junction bases not matched to a gene: 4. In nucleotides, the CDR3 is TGTGCCACCAGTGATCCCGGGACAGGGAACCAAGAGACCCAGTACTTC. Translating gives CATSDPGTGNQETQYF.

This chain connects TRBV4-1 to TRBJ1-3, with a possible D match to TRBD1 (6 bases). The CDR3 sequence is 16 residues long. Trimming removed 3 bases from V and 3 bases from J, with 15 bases in between. Per germline, CDR1 MGHRA and CDR2 YSYEKL. The CDR3 loop reads CASSQWDTRYGNTIYF. As DNA, the CDR3 is TGCGCCAGCAGCCAGTGGGACACCCGGTATGGAAACACCATATATTTT.